Included here is one T cell receptor (beta chain) sequence, with context. Antigen specificity is unknown. V shed 8 bases and J 8 bases; nucleotides not matched to a gene: 11. CDR1 and CDR2 (germline): MDHEN, SYDVKM. The CDR3 has 14 amino acids. The data were taken from a study of shared clonotypes between healthy human individuals. The study, taken as a whole, reports: Investigators collected only blood, and repertoires in tissues likely differ. Naive CD4 clonotype sharing across four donors was 5% to 6%.

Sorted-subset replicate PCRs used about 180 ng DNA, about 30,000 T cell genomes. Authors' methods: Junction-only sequences without quality scores were provided by ImmunoSEQ, so filtering was different. Profiling relied on immunoSEQ multiplex PCR, and the TCRdb table lists in-frame clones only, not all of them. V and J calls and clone size are those listed in that table; D and trimming were worked out from the DNA. The sample yields 1.4 million or so clones, 98% to 99% seen once. The sequencing input was naive CD4+ T cells sorted from blood. Noted subset: CD45RA+ positively selected. The chain couples TRBV28 to TRBJ1-4, with TRBD1 matching over 7 bases. This clonotype was obtained from a man aged 25 to 45 in good health. CDR3 nucleotide sequence: TGTGCCAGCGCGCAGGGGGGCGTTAGAGAAAAACTGTTTTTT. Its protein product is CASAQGGVREKLFF.